Below are 6 T cell receptor beta chains sequenced from a single sample in a study of cytomegalovirus exposure and HLA in healthy donors. Researchers ran the PCR with 60 Vbeta and 13 Jbeta primers. Sequencing was performed with immunoSEQ multiplex PCR; in TCRdb, only in-frame clones are kept and a portion is missing. The data show around 92,000 clones, with 60% to 85% seen just once and over 15% held by the top ten. Input material: PBMCs. The receptors derive from a man in his sixties in good health and CMV-seropositive.

This clone turned up a few times. The chain has TRBV6-6 and TRBJ2-2, with D perhaps TRBD1 (6 bases). CDR1 and CDR2 (germline): MNHNY, SVGAGI (reference sequence). The V end was cut by 10 bases, the J end by 8 bases, with 14 bases between. CDR3 length: 12 amino acids. The CDR3 DNA is TGTGCCACAGCGCTACAGGGTGGGGAGCTGTTTTTT. It translates to CATALQGGELFF.

This chain uses TRBV2 with TRBJ2-1; 9 nucleotides align to TRBD2. J gave up 7 bases and V 3 bases, and 7 bases lay outside the gene matches. This CDR3 contains 15 residues. Germline V gives CDR1 SNHLY, CDR2 FYNNEI. The chain's CDR3 is CASSDWGAGGNEQFF. The CDR3 DNA reads TGTGCCAGCAGTGACTGGGGGGCGGGGGGGAATGAGCAGTTCTTC.

The gene calls are TRBV4-1 and TRBJ1-3; D is unclear. Trimming cost V 4 bases and J 0 bases, with 10 bases left between them. The CDR3 has 15 residues. Germline V CDR1 and CDR2: MGHRA, YSYEKL. CDR3 DNA: TGCGCCAGCAGCCGAGTAGAGGGCTCTGGAAACACCATATATTTT. Its protein product is CASSRVEGSGNTIYF.

This clone turned up a few times. The chain is built from TRBV2 and TRBJ1-1, with a tentative D call TRBD1 (5 bases). Germline-derived CDR1 and CDR2 are SNHLY and FYNNEI. The CDR3 runs 16 residues. V was pared by 1 base and J by 10 bases, with 22 bases between. The CDR3 DNA follows: TGTGCCAGCAGTGAAGGTCGGGGGGACGACGGAAACGGAGCTTTCTTT. Translated: CASSEGRGDDGNGAFF.

CDR3 loop: CASSLGQWNSPLHF. CDR3 sequence (DNA): TGTGCCAGCAGCTTAGGACAGTGGAATTCACCCCTCCACTTT. J is TRBJ1-6 and V is TRBV7-9, with D possibly being TRBD1 (5 bases). With 1 base removed from V and 7 bases from J, the gap between germline ends came to 8 bases. CDR1 SEHNR and CDR2 FQNEAQ come from the germline V gene (reference sequence). This CDR3 spans 14 amino acids.

V and J are TRBV6-5 and TRBJ1-5; no clear D gene. The CDR3 is 14 amino acids. Per germline, CDR1 MNHEY and CDR2 SVGAGI. The V and J ends lost 4 bases and 0 bases respectively, with 7 bases between them. The CDR3 region has the DNA TGTGCCAGCAGTTGGAGTCTTAGCAATCAGCCCCAGCATTTT. It yields the protein CASSWSLSNQPQHF.